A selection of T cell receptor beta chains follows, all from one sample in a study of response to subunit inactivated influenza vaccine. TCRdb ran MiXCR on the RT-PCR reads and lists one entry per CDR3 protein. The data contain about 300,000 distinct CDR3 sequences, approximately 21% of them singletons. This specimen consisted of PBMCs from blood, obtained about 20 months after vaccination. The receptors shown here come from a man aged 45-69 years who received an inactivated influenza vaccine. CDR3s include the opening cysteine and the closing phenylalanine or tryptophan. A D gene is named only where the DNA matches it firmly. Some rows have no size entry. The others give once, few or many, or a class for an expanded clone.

cdr3_nt: TGTGCCAGCAGTGAGATAGGGACATACATGAACACTGAAGCTTTCTTT
cdr3_aa: CASSEIGTYMNTEAFF
clone_size: many
v_call: TRBV2
d_call: NA
j_call: TRBJ1-1

cdr3_nt: TGTGCCAGCAGTACCGGGACAAACACAGATACGCAGTATTTT
cdr3_aa: CASSTGTNTDTQYF
clone_size: few
v_call: TRBV12-3/TRBV12-4
d_call: NA
j_call: TRBJ2-3

cdr3_nt: TGTGCCAGCAGACCTAACAGGGGCAGCACAGATACGCAGTATTTT
cdr3_aa: CASRPNRGSTDTQYF
clone_size: NA
v_call: TRBV6-1
d_call: TRBD1
j_call: TRBJ2-3

cdr3_nt: TGTGCCAGCAGCTTGGGGTCAGAGTACGAGCAGTACTTC
cdr3_aa: CASSLGSEYEQYF
clone_size: few
v_call: TRBV5-5
d_call: NA
j_call: TRBJ2-7

cdr3_nt: TGTGCCAGCAGCCAGCCCTCTGGACAGTCGGGAAACACCATATATTTT
cdr3_aa: CASSQPSGQSGNTIYF
clone_size: many
v_call: TRBV4-2
d_call: NA
j_call: TRBJ1-3

cdr3_nt: TGTGCCAGCAGTTTAAGGGCTAGCGGGAGGGCCAGCGCCTACGAGCAGTACTTC
cdr3_aa: CASSLRASGRASAYEQYF
clone_size: NA
v_call: TRBV27
d_call: TRBD2
j_call: TRBJ2-7

cdr3_nt: TGCGCCAGCAGCTTGGCCGGGGAGGGCTTGTACACCTTC
cdr3_aa: CASSLAGEGLYTF
clone_size: NA
v_call: TRBV5-1
d_call: NA
j_call: TRBJ1-2

cdr3_nt: TGTGCCTGGAGTGTTGGCGGGTTGCCTGGAAACACCATATATTTT
cdr3_aa: CAWSVGGLPGNTIYF
clone_size: NA
v_call: TRBV30
d_call: NA
j_call: TRBJ1-3

cdr3_nt: TGTGCCAGCAGTTCGAGCGGGGCCCGCTCCTACGAGCAGTACTTC
cdr3_aa: CASSSSGARSYEQYF
clone_size: NA
v_call: TRBV9
d_call: TRBD2
j_call: TRBJ2-7

cdr3_nt: TGTGCCAGCAGCTTGACAGGGTTGGAGGGCTACACCTTC
cdr3_aa: CASSLTGLEGYTF
clone_size: NA
v_call: TRBV5-4
d_call: NA
j_call: TRBJ1-2

cdr3_nt: TGCGCCAGCAGCCCTAGCGGGAGCAGGACAGATACGCAGTATTTT
cdr3_aa: CASSPSGSRTDTQYF
clone_size: NA
v_call: TRBV5-1
d_call: TRBD2
j_call: TRBJ2-3

cdr3_nt: TGCGCCAGCAGCTTGGCCTACAGGGGCGGGTCACCCCTCCACTTT
cdr3_aa: CASSLAYRGGSPLHF
clone_size: NA
v_call: TRBV5-1
d_call: TRBD1
j_call: TRBJ1-6

cdr3_nt: TGTGCCAGCAGCTTAGTACAGGGAACTTCCAAGCATAGCAATCAGCCCCAGCATTTT
cdr3_aa: CASSLVQGTSKHSNQPQHF
clone_size: NA
v_call: TRBV7-6
d_call: NA
j_call: TRBJ1-5

cdr3_nt: TGCAGCGTTGCCTTCCCAGGGGGCCTCGGTCAAGCTTTCTTT
cdr3_aa: CSVAFPGGLGQAFF
clone_size: NA
v_call: TRBV29-1
d_call: TRBD1
j_call: TRBJ1-1

cdr3_nt: TGTGCCAGCTCACGGCCCGGAGCAGGGGGATTTGGATGGACCCAGTACTTC
cdr3_aa: CASSRPGAGGFGWTQYF
clone_size: NA
v_call: TRBV18
d_call: TRBD1
j_call: TRBJ2-5

cdr3_nt: TGTGCCAGCAGCCCCCAATGGAGTGAAAAACTGTTTTTT
cdr3_aa: CASSPQWSEKLFF
clone_size: NA
v_call: TRBV5-6
d_call: NA
j_call: TRBJ1-4

cdr3_nt: TGTGCCAGCAGCAAAGCGGACAGGGGTGAGACCCAGTACTTC
cdr3_aa: CASSKADRGETQYF
clone_size: few
v_call: TRBV21-1
d_call: NA
j_call: TRBJ2-5

cdr3_nt: TGTGCCAGCACAAAACAGGGGTACTCACCCCTCCACTTT
cdr3_aa: CASTKQGYSPLHF
clone_size: NA
v_call: TRBV2
d_call: TRBD1
j_call: TRBJ1-6

cdr3_nt: TGTGCCACCAGTGATTTTGGGGAGACCCAGTACTTC
cdr3_aa: CATSDFGETQYF
clone_size: few
v_call: TRBV24-1
d_call: NA
j_call: TRBJ2-5

cdr3_nt: TGCGCCAGCAGTGAACCTACAGGGACCCAGTACTTC
cdr3_aa: CASSEPTGTQYF
clone_size: NA
v_call: TRBV10-1
d_call: NA
j_call: TRBJ2-5

cdr3_nt: TGCAGCGTTGTGGGGACTAGCAGGACAGATACGCAGTATTTT
cdr3_aa: CSVVGTSRTDTQYF
clone_size: NA
v_call: TRBV29-1
d_call: TRBD2
j_call: TRBJ2-3

cdr3_nt: TGCAGCGGCAGGGGGCTCTATGGCTACACCTTC
cdr3_aa: CSGRGLYGYTF
clone_size: NA
v_call: TRBV29-1
d_call: TRBD1
j_call: TRBJ1-2

cdr3_nt: TGTGCCAGCAGCTCGGGGTCGGGACAAGAGACCCAGTACTTC
cdr3_aa: CASSSGSGQETQYF
clone_size: NA
v_call: TRBV12-3/TRBV12-4
d_call: NA
j_call: TRBJ2-5

cdr3_nt: TGTGCCACCGGGACATTGGTACGGCCCCAGCATTTT
cdr3_aa: CATGTLVRPQHF
clone_size: few
v_call: TRBV19
d_call: NA
j_call: TRBJ1-5

cdr3_nt: TGTGCCAGCACCCGCGGGACAGGGCTCGGCGGCTATGGCTACACCTTC
cdr3_aa: CASTRGTGLGGYGYTF
clone_size: few
v_call: TRBV6-1
d_call: TRBD1
j_call: TRBJ1-2

cdr3_nt: TGTGCCAGCATTAGATCGACAGGTTTCACTGAAGCTTTCTTT
cdr3_aa: CASIRSTGFTEAFF
clone_size: many
v_call: TRBV12-3/TRBV12-4
d_call: NA
j_call: TRBJ1-1

cdr3_nt: TGCGCCAGCAGCCAAGAGCCAGAAGCCTACAATGAGCAGTTCTTC
cdr3_aa: CASSQEPEAYNEQFF
clone_size: few
v_call: TRBV4-1
d_call: NA
j_call: TRBJ2-1

cdr3_nt: TGCGCCAGCAGCTTGGCGCCAGGGGACAACGAGCAGTACTTC
cdr3_aa: CASSLAPGDNEQYF
clone_size: NA
v_call: TRBV5-1
d_call: NA
j_call: TRBJ2-7

cdr3_nt: TGTGCCAGCAGCTCCCATTCAGGGCACTATGGCTACACCTTC
cdr3_aa: CASSSHSGHYGYTF
clone_size: many
v_call: TRBV5-6
d_call: NA
j_call: TRBJ1-2

cdr3_nt: TGCAGTGCTAGAGCGGACGGCAGGGCTTTTAATTCACCCCTCCACTTT
cdr3_aa: CSARADGRAFNSPLHF
clone_size: few
v_call: TRBV20-1
d_call: NA
j_call: TRBJ1-6

cdr3_nt: TGTGCCAGCAGTCCGGGACAGGGGGTAGGTGGCTACACCTTC
cdr3_aa: CASSPGQGVGGYTF
clone_size: few
v_call: TRBV12-3/TRBV12-4
d_call: TRBD1
j_call: TRBJ1-2

cdr3_nt: TGCAGTGCTCGACTCAAACTTCAGGGCTCTGAAGCTTTCTTT
cdr3_aa: CSARLKLQGSEAFF
clone_size: NA
v_call: TRBV20-1
d_call: NA
j_call: TRBJ1-1

cdr3_nt: TGTGCCTGGAGTGTAACCAGGGGACGCGGCTACACCTTC
cdr3_aa: CAWSVTRGRGYTF
clone_size: few
v_call: TRBV30
d_call: NA
j_call: TRBJ1-2

cdr3_nt: TGCAGTGCTAGAGTCTCGGGGGGTCTAGAAAAACTGTTTTTT
cdr3_aa: CSARVSGGLEKLFF
clone_size: many
v_call: TRBV20-1
d_call: NA
j_call: TRBJ1-4

cdr3_nt: TGTGCCAGCAGCGAGGCGGACAGGCGTTTCTATGGCTACACCTTC
cdr3_aa: CASSEADRRFYGYTF
clone_size: few
v_call: TRBV7-9
d_call: TRBD1
j_call: TRBJ1-2

cdr3_nt: TGTGCCAGCAGCAAGGGACAGGCGCTACTAAACACCGGGGAGCTGTTTTTT
cdr3_aa: CASSKGQALLNTGELFF
clone_size: NA
v_call: TRBV11-2
d_call: TRBD1
j_call: TRBJ2-2

cdr3_nt: TGTGCCAGCTCACCGGGACTAGCGGGAGGGATTAACGAGCAGTACTTC
cdr3_aa: CASSPGLAGGINEQYF
clone_size: NA
v_call: TRBV18
d_call: TRBD2
j_call: TRBJ2-7

cdr3_nt: TGTGCCAGCAAGTGGAGCAGTGAGCAGTTCTTC
cdr3_aa: CASKWSSEQFF
clone_size: NA
v_call: TRBV12-3/TRBV12-4
d_call: NA
j_call: TRBJ2-1

cdr3_nt: TGTGCCAGCAGCCCCCATAGCGGGCCCTACGAGCAGTACTTC
cdr3_aa: CASSPHSGPYEQYF
clone_size: NA
v_call: TRBV21-1
d_call: NA
j_call: TRBJ2-7

cdr3_nt: TGCGCCAGCAGCTTTGCAGTGGGGACTGAAGCTTTCTTT
cdr3_aa: CASSFAVGTEAFF
clone_size: few
v_call: TRBV5-1
d_call: NA
j_call: TRBJ1-1

cdr3_nt: TGTGCCAGCGGGTCACCAACTAATGAAAAACTGTTTTTT
cdr3_aa: CASGSPTNEKLFF
clone_size: few
v_call: TRBV2
d_call: NA
j_call: TRBJ1-4

cdr3_nt: TGTGCCAGCAGCTTAGTCACGGACCCGAATTCACCCCTCCACTTT
cdr3_aa: CASSLVTDPNSPLHF
clone_size: NA
v_call: TRBV11-2
d_call: NA
j_call: TRBJ1-6

cdr3_nt: TGTGCCAGCAGCTTAGACATTAATTCACCCCTCCACTTT
cdr3_aa: CASSLDINSPLHF
clone_size: many
v_call: TRBV7-9
d_call: NA
j_call: TRBJ1-6

cdr3_nt: TGTGCCAGCAGCTCCCCTACCGCAGGGACCCAGTACTTC
cdr3_aa: CASSSPTAGTQYF
clone_size: few
v_call: TRBV7-2
d_call: NA
j_call: TRBJ2-5

cdr3_nt: TGCAGCGTTGGTACCGGGATCGGCTACGAGCAGTACTTC
cdr3_aa: CSVGTGIGYEQYF
clone_size: NA
v_call: TRBV29-1
d_call: NA
j_call: TRBJ2-7

cdr3_nt: TGCAGTGCTCCCCGTGGGGGAGCAACTAATGAAAAACTGTTTTTT
cdr3_aa: CSAPRGGATNEKLFF
clone_size: few
v_call: TRBV20-1
d_call: NA
j_call: TRBJ1-4

cdr3_nt: TGTGCTAGCAGCTGGGGCCGTGGGTACGAGCAGTACTTC
cdr3_aa: CASSWGRGYEQYF
clone_size: few
v_call: TRBV7-7
d_call: NA
j_call: TRBJ2-7

cdr3_nt: TGCGCCAGCAGCTTGGACCGAGGGACGTATGGCTACGAGCAGTACTTC
cdr3_aa: CASSLDRGTYGYEQYF
clone_size: NA
v_call: TRBV5-1
d_call: NA
j_call: TRBJ2-7

cdr3_nt: TGCAGCGCCCCCGGGGTAGGCAGCAACACTGAAGCTTTCTTT
cdr3_aa: CSAPGVGSNTEAFF
clone_size: NA
v_call: TRBV29-1
d_call: NA
j_call: TRBJ1-1

cdr3_nt: TGCAGTGCTAGGAAGGGACAGGGGCCAGAGACCCAGTACTTC
cdr3_aa: CSARKGQGPETQYF
clone_size: NA
v_call: TRBV20-1
d_call: TRBD1
j_call: TRBJ2-5

cdr3_nt: TGCGCCAGCAGCCAATGTGTCGCATCGACTGGAGACCAGAACACTGAAGCTTTCTTT
cdr3_aa: CASSQCVASTGDQNTEAFF
clone_size: few
v_call: TRBV4-3
d_call: NA
j_call: TRBJ1-1

cdr3_nt: TGTGCCAGCAGCTTAGGGGCTGACTCCGCTGAAGCTTTCTTT
cdr3_aa: CASSLGADSAEAFF
clone_size: many
v_call: TRBV7-9
d_call: NA
j_call: TRBJ1-1

cdr3_nt: TGTGCCAGCAGCGCACCCCCGGACAGCTCTAACTATGGCTACACCTTC
cdr3_aa: CASSAPPDSSNYGYTF
clone_size: few
v_call: TRBV12-3/TRBV12-4
d_call: NA
j_call: TRBJ1-2

cdr3_nt: TGCAGTGCTAGACACAGGGGTAACTATGGCTACACCTTC
cdr3_aa: CSARHRGNYGYTF
clone_size: few
v_call: TRBV20-1
d_call: TRBD1
j_call: TRBJ1-2

cdr3_nt: TGTGCCAGCAGCCAACAGTACATGAACACTGAAGCTTTCTTT
cdr3_aa: CASSQQYMNTEAFF
clone_size: few
v_call: TRBV5-5
d_call: NA
j_call: TRBJ1-1

cdr3_nt: TGCAGCGTAGAGGACGGTAGCAATCAGCCCCAGCATTTT
cdr3_aa: CSVEDGSNQPQHF
clone_size: NA
v_call: TRBV29-1
d_call: NA
j_call: TRBJ1-5

cdr3_nt: TGTGCCAGCAGCTTAGCCGGGACCCCGAATGAGCAGTTCTTC
cdr3_aa: CASSLAGTPNEQFF
clone_size: NA
v_call: TRBV7-6
d_call: NA
j_call: TRBJ2-1

cdr3_nt: TGTGCCAGCAGCGTACTAGCGGGGAGTTACAATGAGCAGTTCTTC
cdr3_aa: CASSVLAGSYNEQFF
clone_size: few
v_call: TRBV9
d_call: TRBD2
j_call: TRBJ2-1

cdr3_nt: TGTGCCAGCAGCCAAGAGGGGTCCACTGAAGCTTTCTTT
cdr3_aa: CASSQEGSTEAFF
clone_size: NA
v_call: TRBV3-1
d_call: NA
j_call: TRBJ1-1

cdr3_nt: TGTGCCAGCAGCAAAGACAGGGGTGACGAAAAACTGTTTTTT
cdr3_aa: CASSKDRGDEKLFF
clone_size: many
v_call: TRBV7-9
d_call: TRBD1
j_call: TRBJ1-4